These 7 T cell receptor beta chains were all obtained from the same sample, sequenced in a study of high-grade serous ovarian cancer treatment subgroups. Produced via immunoSEQ multiplex PCR; TCRdb's table is partial and in-frame only. The table lists around 20,000 clones, roughly 75% of them singletons, with approximately 6.6% in the top ten. The tumor samples were collected prior to definitive surgery or chemotherapy. The sequenced sample was tumor tissue. These receptor sequences come from a human donor with high-grade serous ovarian cancer.

The V gene is TRBV6-1, the J gene TRBJ1-3, with no clear D. The CDR3 is 15 amino acids. V was cut by 0 bases and J by 0 bases, with 6 bases left in between. Germline loops: CDR1 MNHNS, CDR2 SASEGT. In DNA, the CDR3 is TGTGCCAGCAGTGAAGCGATGGACTCTGGAAACACCATATATTTT. Translation: CASSEAMDSGNTIYF.

This clone was detected a few times. The rearrangement uses TRBV19 and TRBJ1-1; D gene unclear. With 3 bases removed from V and 7 bases from J, the gap between germline ends came to 12 bases. This CDR3 has 13 amino acids. Germline V lookup: CDR1 LNHDA, CDR2 SQIVND (reference sequence). CDR3 loop: CASSIPRPGEAFF. DNA for the CDR3: TGTGCCAGTAGTATTCCCAGGCCCGGTGAAGCTTTCTTT.

This chain links TRBV5-1 with TRBJ1-1; D is unresolved. V was shortened by 0 bases and J by 0 bases, with 6 bases between the two germline ends. This CDR3 has 14 residues. The germline V gene encodes CDR1 SGHRS and CDR2 YFSETQ. The CDR3 region has the DNA TGCGCCAGCAGCTTGGGACGGCTGAACACTGAAGCTTTCTTT. Protein product: CASSLGRLNTEAFF.

V usage is TRBV12-2 and J usage is TRBJ2-2. TRBV12-2 has pseudogene status. This CDR3 is 13 amino acids long. CDR3 amino acids: CASSPKLGGELFF. The CDR3 DNA reads as TGTGCCAGCAGCCCGAAACTGGGTGGGGAGCTGTTTTTT.

The chain recombines TRBV7-9 with TRBJ2-2, with D unclear. Germline CDR1 and CDR2: SEHNR and FQNEAQ (reference sequence). Trimming took off 11 bases at V and 4 bases at J, with 8 bases between the two ends. The CDR3 length is 11 residues. In DNA form, the CDR3 reads TGTGCCGGCCGAGGCACCGGGGAGCTGTTTTTT. This translates into CAGRGTGELFF.

The chain combines TRBV4-3 with TRBJ2-1, with 7 positions matching TRBD2. The CDR3 covers 16 residues. Germline-derived CDR1 and CDR2 are LGHNA and YSLEER. V lost 1 base and J lost 5; bases outside the gene matches: 8. DNA for the CDR3: TGCGCCAGCAGCCAAGTCATACTAGCGAGTAACAATGAGCAGTTCTTC. Protein sequence: CASSQVILASNNEQFF.

V and J are TRBV9 and TRBJ2-3; D remains unclear. Germline V gene sequence: CDR1 SGDLS, CDR2 YYNGEE. The CDR3 contains 18 residues. Trimming cost V 2 bases and J 0 bases, with 19 bases left between them. The CDR3 loop is CASSVLLQSSTSTDTQYF. The CDR3 DNA reads TGTGCCAGCAGCGTCCTTTTACAGTCTAGTACTAGCACAGATACGCAGTATTTT.